The 8 T cell receptor beta chains in this list originate from one sample, sequenced in a study of cytomegalovirus exposure and HLA in healthy donors. The PCR employed 60 Vbeta primers together with 13 Jbeta primers. The assay was immunoSEQ multiplex PCR, and TCRdb's table has in-frame clones only and misses some. Among about 190,000 clones, 87% were seen once, and the ten largest hold 1.3%. Sequences were obtained from PBMCs. The receptors shown here come from a man aged 30-40 years in good health and CMV-seronegative.

As DNA, the CDR3 is TGTGCCAGCAGCCCTAGGACAGACTTCTACGAGCAGTACTTC. Protein: CASSPRTDFYEQYF. The V gene is TRBV7-9, the J gene TRBJ2-7; weak D call: TRBD1 (6 bases). CDR1 and CDR2 (germline): SEHNR, FQNEAQ (reference sequence). V was trimmed by 5 bases and J by 3 bases, leaving 14 bases between them. This CDR3 spans 14 amino acids.

This clone was counted once. V gene TRBV7-2 combines with J gene TRBJ2-7; 12 bases match TRBD2. CDR3 length: 16 amino acids. The trim removed 1 base at V and 6 bases at J, leaving 7 bases unmatched. Germline V gene lookup returns CDR1 SGHTA and CDR2 FQGNSA. DNA of the CDR3: TGTGCCAGCAGCTTAGTGGCTAGCGGGGGGGCCCTCGAGCAGTACTTC. The encoded protein is CASSLVASGGALEQYF.

The gene calls are TRBV18 and TRBJ2-5, with D hard to call. The CDR3 runs to 13 residues. The germline gives CDR1 KGHSH, CDR2 LQKENI. Trimming shortened V by 0 bases and J by 10 bases, and 12 bases separated the two germline ends. CDR3 sequence: CASSPPDWQNQYF. The CDR3 region has the DNA TGTGCCAGCTCACCACCCGATTGGCAGAACCAGTACTTC.

For the CDR3, the DNA is TGTGCCAGCAGTGACAGACAGGGCTCTGGGGCCAACGTCCTGACTTTC. Translating gives CASSDRQGSGANVLTF. The chain employs TRBV6-4 and TRBJ2-6; TRBD1 agrees at 7 bases. The CDR3 is made up of 16 amino acids. The germline CDR1 and CDR2 sequences are MRHNA and SNTAGT. Germline trimming cut 2 bases from V and 0 bases from J; bases unmatched to any gene: 1.

The J gene is TRBJ2-3, the V gene TRBV7-9; D possibly corresponds to TRBD1 (5 bases). Germline-derived CDR1 and CDR2 are SEHNR and FQNEAQ (reference sequence). Trimming took off 0 bases at V and 4 bases at J, with 11 bases between the two ends. This CDR3 contains 15 residues. CDR3 protein: CASSLAYQGPDTQYF. Written as DNA, the CDR3 is TGTGCCAGCAGCTTAGCTTACCAGGGTCCAGATACGCAGTATTTT.

The chain links TRBV19 to TRBJ2-3, with TRBD2 matching over 7 bases. This CDR3 contains 16 residues. V lost 9 bases to trimming and J lost 4 bases; unmatched junction nucleotides: 16. Germline V CDR1 and CDR2: LNHDA, SQIVND (reference sequence). The CDR3 coding sequence is TGTGCCAGGCCGGCCTCGGGCGGGAGAGCCGCAGATACGCAGTATTTT. This encodes CARPASGGRAADTQYF.

This clone showed up just once. The chain is built from TRBV2 and TRBJ1-1, with D perhaps TRBD1 (6 bases). Between the trimmed V and J ends, which lost 3 bases and 5 bases, there was a span of 19 bases. CDR1 SNHLY and CDR2 FYNNEI come from the germline V gene. The CDR3 is 16 amino acids. This CDR3 is CASSEEGLRGDTEAFF. The CDR3 DNA reads as TGTGCCAGCAGTGAGGAAGGACTCAGGGGAGATACTGAAGCTTTCTTT.

The chain has TRBV7-2 and TRBJ2-7; D possibly corresponds to TRBD1 (7 bases). V lost 5 bases to trimming and J lost 5 bases, with 22 bases between them. Germline loops: CDR1 SGHTA, CDR2 FQGNSA. This CDR3 region has 16 residues. CDR3 region: CASSHRGWGVSDEQYF. The CDR3 DNA is TGTGCCAGCAGCCACAGGGGTTGGGGGGTGTCCGACGAGCAGTACTTC.